This T cell receptor (beta chain) derives from a study of T cells expressing NK-cell markers. Study-wide background: From sorted CD3+CD56+NKG2C+, CD3+CD56+NKG2C- and CD3+CD56-NKG2C+ T cells came the TCR beta repertoires. Among the eight sequenced donors, seven tested HCMV-seropositive and one tested seronegative.

Germline assignment: CDR1 SGHTA and CDR2 FQGTGA. The CDR3 has 16 residues. TCRdb re-analyzed the 5' RACE reads; it lists each CDR3 protein once, without DNA. Seen in this sample are 150,000 to 200,000 distinct CDR3 sequences; the ten most common clones hold approximately 18%. The receptor was isolated from a woman aged 18 to 75 in good health. The rearrangement uses TRBV7-3 and TRBJ2-1; checking the TCRdb D call of TRBD2 is not possible without DNA. Sequences were obtained from blood T cells: a sorted CD56 or NKG2C T cell subset, CD4+ or CD8+ T cells, or bulk PBMC T cells (not recorded which). CDR3 sequence: CASSPQGAGLYNEQFF. Based on the CDR3 plus reference TRBV7-3 and TRBJ2-1, the full variable domain is GAGVSQTPSNKVTEKGKYVELRCDPISGHTALYWYRQSLGQGPEFLIYFQGTGAADDSGLPNDRFFAVRPEGSVSTLKIQRTERGDSAVYLCASSPQGAGLYNEQFFGPGTRLTVL.